A selection of T cell receptor beta chains follows, all from one sample in a study of identical twins. Using its own MiXCR run on the 5' RACE reads, TCRdb lists one record per CDR3 protein. The sample shows 200,000 to 250,000 distinct CDR3 sequences, over 9.5% of them seen only once. These same data were also listed under a study on yellow fever vaccine responses in identical twins.

The sequenced material came from memory (CD45RO+) T cells sorted from blood. The origin of the receptors is a woman between 18 and 29 years old in good health. Both conserved end residues are part of each CDR3. D genes are given only for firm matches. Clone size, where shown, is once, few, many, or a class for clones that have expanded.

j_call clone_size d_call v_call cdr3_nt cdr3_aa
TRBJ2-7 . . TRBV2 TGTGCCAGCACCCCCGGGGTGCCGTACGAGCAGTACTTC CASTPGVPYEQYF
TRBJ2-1 few . TRBV20-1 TGCAGTGCCCAGGGGTCGAGCTCCTACAATGAGCAGTTCTTC CSAQGSSSYNEQFF
TRBJ2-7 . . TRBV7-2 TGTGCCAGCAGCTTATCGCTCGGAGGGGGCTACGAGCAGTACTTC CASSLSLGGGYEQYF
TRBJ2-5 . TRBD2 TRBV5-1 TGCGCCAGCAGCTTTGGTGGGGGGGGACAAGAGACCCAGTACTTC CASSFGGGGQETQYF
TRBJ1-5 few . TRBV5-5 TGTGCCAGCAGCTCAGGGCGCGCGGGTCAGCCCCAGCATTTT CASSSGRAGQPQHF
TRBJ2-5 . . TRBV5-5 TGTGCCAGCAGCTTGGAGGGCCAAGAGACCCAGTACTTC CASSLEGQETQYF
TRBJ2-1 . . TRBV18 TGTGCCAGCTCACCACCGGGCGTTCCCGCTGGGGAGCAGCAGTTCTTC CASSPPGVPAGEQQFF
TRBJ2-7 . . TRBV11-1 TGTGCCAGCAGCTTAGGACAGTTCGTCCACGAGCAGTACTTC CASSLGQFVHEQYF
TRBJ2-7 few . TRBV7-2 TGTGCCAGCGGCACTCGGGGCCAACTAACCTACGAGCAGTACTTC CASGTRGQLTYEQYF
TRBJ2-7 few TRBD2 TRBV3-1 TGTGCCAGCAGCCAACAGTCCGGGAGGGCCCACGAGCAGTACTTC CASSQQSGRAHEQYF
TRBJ2-3 . TRBD2 TRBV10-3 TGTGCCATCAACAGCGGGGCGCGCACAGATACGCAGTATTTT CAINSGARTDTQYF
TRBJ2-1 once . TRBV11-3 TGTGCCAGCAGCCCCCGGACTGCGGGGAATGAGCAGTTCTTC CASSPRTAGNEQFF
TRBJ2-7 few TRBD2 TRBV7-2 TGTGCCAGCAGCTTAGGGGCTAGCGGGACCTTCGAGCAGTACTTC CASSLGASGTFEQYF
TRBJ1-2 many TRBD1 TRBV7-2 TGTGCCAGCAGCTTAGGGGACAGAGAATATGGCTACACCTTC CASSLGDREYGYTF
TRBJ1-2 few TRBD1 TRBV11-1 TGTGCCAGCAGCTTAGACCGGGACAGGGGGCATGGCTACACCTTC CASSLDRDRGHGYTF
TRBJ2-3 few TRBD1 TRBV20-1 TGCAGTGCTAGAGATCGGTGGGACAGCAACACAGATACGCAGTATTTT CSARDRWDSNTDTQYF
TRBJ1-5 many TRBD1 TRBV12-3/TRBV12-4 TGTGCCAGCACCTTGGGGACAGGGAAGTCAAGTCAGCCCCAGCATTTT CASTLGTGKSSQPQHF